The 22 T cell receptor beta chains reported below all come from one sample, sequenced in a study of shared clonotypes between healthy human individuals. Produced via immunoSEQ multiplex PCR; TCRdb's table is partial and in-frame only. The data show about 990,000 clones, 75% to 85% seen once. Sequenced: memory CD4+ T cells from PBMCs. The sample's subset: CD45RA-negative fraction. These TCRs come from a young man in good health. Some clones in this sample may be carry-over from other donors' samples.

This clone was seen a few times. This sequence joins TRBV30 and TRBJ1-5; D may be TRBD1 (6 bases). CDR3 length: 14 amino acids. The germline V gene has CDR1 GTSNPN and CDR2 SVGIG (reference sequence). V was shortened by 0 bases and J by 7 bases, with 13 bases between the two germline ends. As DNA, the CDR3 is TGTGCCTGGAGTGTTGGAGACAGGTGGCAGCCCCAGCATTTT. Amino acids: CAWSVGDRWQPQHF.

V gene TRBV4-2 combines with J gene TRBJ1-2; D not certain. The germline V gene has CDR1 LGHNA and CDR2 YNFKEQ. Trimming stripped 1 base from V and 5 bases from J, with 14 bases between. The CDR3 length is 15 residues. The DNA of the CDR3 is TGTGCCAGCAGCCAAGCAAAGGGTGCGATGTATGGCTACACCTTC. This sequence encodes CASSQAKGAMYGYTF.

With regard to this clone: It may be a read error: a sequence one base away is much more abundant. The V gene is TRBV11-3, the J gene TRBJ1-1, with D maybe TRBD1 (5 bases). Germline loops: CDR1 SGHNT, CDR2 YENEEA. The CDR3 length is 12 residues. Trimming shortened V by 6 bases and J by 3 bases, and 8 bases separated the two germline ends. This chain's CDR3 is CASSQGDTEAFF. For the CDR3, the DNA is TGTGCCAGCAGTCAGGGAGACACTGAAGCTTTCTTT.

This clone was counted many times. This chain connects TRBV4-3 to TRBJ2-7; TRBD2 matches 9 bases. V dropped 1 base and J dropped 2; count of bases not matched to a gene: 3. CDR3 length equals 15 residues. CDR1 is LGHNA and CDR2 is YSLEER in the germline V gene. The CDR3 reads CASSQVAGGPYEQYF. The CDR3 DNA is TGCGCCAGCAGCCAAGTCGCGGGAGGGCCCTACGAGCAGTACTTC.

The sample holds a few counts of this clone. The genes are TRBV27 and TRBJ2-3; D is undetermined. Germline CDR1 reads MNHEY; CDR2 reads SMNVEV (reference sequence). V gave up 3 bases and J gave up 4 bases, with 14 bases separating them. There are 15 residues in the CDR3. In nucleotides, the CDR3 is TGTGCCAGCAGTTTCTTGGGCCCCGAGGCAGATACGCAGTATTTT. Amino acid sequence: CASSFLGPEADTQYF.

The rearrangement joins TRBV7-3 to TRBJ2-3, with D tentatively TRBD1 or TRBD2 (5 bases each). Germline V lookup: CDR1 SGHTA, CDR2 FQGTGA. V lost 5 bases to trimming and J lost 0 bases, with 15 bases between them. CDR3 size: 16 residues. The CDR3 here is CASSLQGATSTDTQYF. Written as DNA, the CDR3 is TGTGCCAGCAGCCTTCAGGGAGCGACTAGCACAGATACGCAGTATTTT.

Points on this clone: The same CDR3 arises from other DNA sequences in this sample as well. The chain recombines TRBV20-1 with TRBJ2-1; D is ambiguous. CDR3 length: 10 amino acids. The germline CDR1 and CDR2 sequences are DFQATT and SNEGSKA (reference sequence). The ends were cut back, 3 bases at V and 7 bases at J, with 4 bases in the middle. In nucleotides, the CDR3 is TGCAGTGCTAGGTCGAATGAGCAGTTCTTC. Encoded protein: CSARSNEQFF.

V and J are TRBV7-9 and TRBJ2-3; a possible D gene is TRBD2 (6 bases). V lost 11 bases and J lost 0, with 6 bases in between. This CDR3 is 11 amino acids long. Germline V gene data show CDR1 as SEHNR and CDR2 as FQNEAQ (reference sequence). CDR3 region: CAAGSTDTQYF. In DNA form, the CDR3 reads TGTGCCGCGGGGAGCACAGATACGCAGTATTTT.

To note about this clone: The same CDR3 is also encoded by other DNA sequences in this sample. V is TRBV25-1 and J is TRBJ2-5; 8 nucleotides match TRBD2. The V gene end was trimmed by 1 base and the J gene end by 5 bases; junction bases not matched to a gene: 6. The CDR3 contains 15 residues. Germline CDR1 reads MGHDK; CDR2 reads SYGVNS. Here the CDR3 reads CASSESLAGAETQYF. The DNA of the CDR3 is TGTGCCAGCAGTGAATCCCTAGCGGGTGCGGAGACCCAGTACTTC.

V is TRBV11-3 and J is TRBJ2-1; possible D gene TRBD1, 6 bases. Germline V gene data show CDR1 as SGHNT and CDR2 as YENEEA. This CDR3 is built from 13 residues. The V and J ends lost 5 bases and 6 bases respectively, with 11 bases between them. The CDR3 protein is CASSRTAVNEQFF. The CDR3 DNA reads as TGTGCCAGCAGCCGGACAGCGGTCAATGAGCAGTTCTTC.

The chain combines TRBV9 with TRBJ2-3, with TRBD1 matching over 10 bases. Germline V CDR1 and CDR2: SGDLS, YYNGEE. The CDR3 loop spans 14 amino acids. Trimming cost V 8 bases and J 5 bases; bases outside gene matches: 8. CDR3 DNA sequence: TGTGCCAGTGGGAGACAGGGGGCCGGAGATACGCAGTATTTT. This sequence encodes CASGRQGAGDTQYF.

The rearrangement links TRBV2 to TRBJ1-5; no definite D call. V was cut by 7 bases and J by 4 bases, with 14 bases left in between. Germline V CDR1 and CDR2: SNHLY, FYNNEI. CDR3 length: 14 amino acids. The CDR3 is CASKLDGKNQPQHF. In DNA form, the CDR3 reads TGTGCCAGCAAGCTGGACGGGAAAAATCAGCCCCAGCATTTT.

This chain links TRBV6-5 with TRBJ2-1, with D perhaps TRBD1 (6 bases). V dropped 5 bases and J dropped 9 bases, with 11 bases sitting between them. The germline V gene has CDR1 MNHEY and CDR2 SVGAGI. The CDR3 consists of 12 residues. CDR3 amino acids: CASSPQGSEQFF. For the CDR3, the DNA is TGTGCCAGCAGTCCCCAGGGGTCTGAGCAGTTCTTC.

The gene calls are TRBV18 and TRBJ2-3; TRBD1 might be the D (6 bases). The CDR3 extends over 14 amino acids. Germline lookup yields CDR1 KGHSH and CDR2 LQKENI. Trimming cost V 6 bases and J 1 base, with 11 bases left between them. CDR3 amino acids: CASSRRTGTDTQYF. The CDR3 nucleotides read TGTGCCAGCTCCCGAAGGACAGGCACAGATACGCAGTATTTT.

The CDR3 region has the DNA TGTGCCAGTAGTATTTTAAGGATTGTCAACGGTAATGAAAAACTGTTTTTT. This encodes CASSILRIVNGNEKLFF. This sequence joins TRBV19 and TRBJ1-4; D call uncertain. V was clipped by 3 bases and J by 4 bases, with 18 bases between them. CDR1 is LNHDA, CDR2 SQIVND, per germline (reference sequence). The CDR3 sequence is 17 residues long.

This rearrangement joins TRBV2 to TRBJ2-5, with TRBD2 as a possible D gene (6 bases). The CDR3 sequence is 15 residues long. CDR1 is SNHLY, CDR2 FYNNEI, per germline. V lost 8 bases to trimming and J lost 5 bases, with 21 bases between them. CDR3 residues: CASRKTVTRDETQYF. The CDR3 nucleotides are TGTGCCAGCCGCAAGACTGTGACTAGGGACGAGACCCAGTACTTC.

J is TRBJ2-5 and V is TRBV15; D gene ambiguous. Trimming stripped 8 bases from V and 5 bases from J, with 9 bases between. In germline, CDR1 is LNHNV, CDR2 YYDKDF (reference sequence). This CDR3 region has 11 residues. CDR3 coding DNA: TGTGCCACCCTTCGTCAGGAGACCCAGTACTTC. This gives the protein CATLRQETQYF.

CDR3 loop: CASSSSGTSGRVSQYF. The DNA for the CDR3 is TGCGCCAGCAGCTCCTCCGGGACTAGCGGGAGAGTTTCGCAGTATTTT. V is TRBV5-1 and J is TRBJ2-3; 14 bases are shared with TRBD2. The germline V gene encodes CDR1 SGHRS and CDR2 YFSETQ. The CDR3 is 16 residues long. J lost 10 bases, V lost 3 bases, and 10 bases had no gene match.

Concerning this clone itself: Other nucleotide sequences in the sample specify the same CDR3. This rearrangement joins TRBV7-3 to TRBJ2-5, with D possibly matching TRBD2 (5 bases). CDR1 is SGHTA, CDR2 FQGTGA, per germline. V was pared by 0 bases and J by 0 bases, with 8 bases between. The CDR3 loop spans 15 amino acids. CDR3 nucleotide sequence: TGTGCCAGCAGCTTAACTTCGGGGTACCAAGAGACCCAGTACTTC. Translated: CASSLTSGYQETQYF.

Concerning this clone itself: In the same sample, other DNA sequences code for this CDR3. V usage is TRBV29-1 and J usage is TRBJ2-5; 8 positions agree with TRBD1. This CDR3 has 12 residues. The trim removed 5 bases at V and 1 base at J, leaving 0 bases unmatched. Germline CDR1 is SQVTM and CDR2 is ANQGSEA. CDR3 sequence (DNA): TGCAGCGTTACAGGGGGCCAAGAGACCCAGTACTTC. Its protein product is CSVTGGQETQYF.

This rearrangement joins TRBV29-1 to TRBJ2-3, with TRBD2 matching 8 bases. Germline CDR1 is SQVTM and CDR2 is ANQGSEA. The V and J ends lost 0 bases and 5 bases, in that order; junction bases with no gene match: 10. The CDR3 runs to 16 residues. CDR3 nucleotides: TGCAGCGTTGAAGATCCTAACGGGAGGGCCAGAGATACGCAGTATTTT. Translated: CSVEDPNGRARDTQYF.

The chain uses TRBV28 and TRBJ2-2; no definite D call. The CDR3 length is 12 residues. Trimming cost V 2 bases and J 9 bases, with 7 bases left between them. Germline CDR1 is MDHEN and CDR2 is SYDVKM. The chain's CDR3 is CASSLTHRELFF. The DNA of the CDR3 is TGTGCCAGCAGTTTAACCCACCGGGAGCTGTTTTTT.